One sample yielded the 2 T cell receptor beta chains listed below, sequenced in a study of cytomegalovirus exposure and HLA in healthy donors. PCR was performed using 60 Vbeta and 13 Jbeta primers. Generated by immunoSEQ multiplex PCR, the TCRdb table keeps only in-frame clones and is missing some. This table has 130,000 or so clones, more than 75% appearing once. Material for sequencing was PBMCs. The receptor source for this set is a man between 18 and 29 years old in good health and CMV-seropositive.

The CDR3 loop is CASSQLLAGVYNEQFF. CDR3 DNA: TGCGCCAGCAGCCAACTACTAGCGGGAGTCTACAATGAGCAGTTCTTC. The V gene is TRBV4-1, the J gene TRBJ2-1; 11 bases map to TRBD2. CDR3 length equals 16 residues. V dropped 2 bases and J dropped 3; count of bases not matched to a gene: 3. Germline lookup yields CDR1 MGHRA and CDR2 YSYEKL.

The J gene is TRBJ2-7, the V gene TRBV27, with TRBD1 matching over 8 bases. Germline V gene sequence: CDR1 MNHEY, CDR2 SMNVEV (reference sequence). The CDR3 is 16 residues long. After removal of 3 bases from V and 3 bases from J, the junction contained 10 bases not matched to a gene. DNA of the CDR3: TGTGCCAGCAGTTTGGGGGGCTTTGGGACAGGCTACGAGCAGTACTTC. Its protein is CASSLGGFGTGYEQYF.